The source of this TCR beta chain is a study of blood T cells in healthy people across ages. Findings of the study overall: In these data, TCR beta diversity tracked strongly with naive T cell percentage.

Donor samples were obtained from healthy Caucasian individuals from Russia, aged 6 to 90. Extraction of total RNA produced a minimum of 5 micrograms from each sample. CDR3 length: 14 residues. Germline CDR1 and CDR2: SGHVS and FQNEAQ. Trimming left V 5 bases short and J 8 bases short, with 17 bases between. For the second PCR, which ran for about 6 to 11 cycles, a sample-barcoded 5' primer and a J-beta primer mix were used. With 12 random nucleotides, a template-switch adaptor tagged each individual cDNA molecule. TCRdb re-called the 5' RACE reads through MiXCR, storing one row per CDR3 protein. Of some 900,000 distinct CDR3 sequences in the sample, 45% to 50% are singletons; the top ten hold around 15%. Note on this clonotype: Its antigen remains unidentified.

The chain links TRBV7-8 to TRBJ2-3, with D perhaps assigned TRBD1 or TRBD2 (5 bases each). The TCR was taken from a man aged 25 to 40 in good health. The sequencing input was blood. CDR3 DNA sequence: TGTGCCAGCAGCCACCACACCGGGACGGCTACGCAGTATTTT. Translation gives CASSHHTGTATQYF.